The present entry profiles one T cell receptor (beta chain) with its context. No antigen is known for it. CDR1 and CDR2 from the germline V gene are SNHLY and FYNNEI. The CDR3 covers 14 residues. Trimming left V 5 bases short and J 0 bases short, with 10 bases between. The record originates from a study of siplizumab effects on memory and regulatory T cells. General observations from the study: Roughly 80-95% of proliferating clones (CD4+ or CD8+) could not be assigned a naive or memory phenotype. Memory cells that were CD4+ and unstimulated gave rise to alloreactive sequences, which siplizumab significantly reduced. Treg origin accounted for an average of around 67% of mappable alloreactive CD4+ clones with siplizumab and 25% to 30% in controls.

The assay was immunoSEQ multiplex PCR, and TCRdb's table has in-frame clones only and misses some. The table has about 100,000 clones, approximately 94% seen once. The TCR comes from a human donor in good health. Sequencing was carried out using non-Treg CD4+ T cells sorted from blood. The chain uses TRBV2 and TRBJ2-5, with D maybe TRBD1 (6 bases). The CDR3 loop is CASSRTAYQETQYF. The CDR3 nucleotides are TGTGCCAGCAGTCGGACAGCGTACCAAGAGACCCAGTACTTC.